This paragraph reports one T cell receptor (beta chain). The target antigen is unknown. The germline V gene encodes CDR1 SEHNR and CDR2 FQNEAQ (reference sequence). CDR3 size: 12 residues. V dropped 2 bases and J dropped 7 bases, with 6 bases sitting between them. This sample was included in a study of radiotherapy plus CTLA-4 blockade in lung cancer. The study, taken as a whole, reports: Tumor-derived TCR clones expanded in blood after radiotherapy plus ipilimumab.

Repertoires were generated with immunoSEQ multiplex PCR, while TCRdb's copy carries only in-frame clones and drops some. The data show just over 60,000 clones, roughly 77% seen once. The specimen was peripheral blood, collected from a patient treated with radiotherapy plus ipilimumab. The chain couples TRBV7-9 to TRBJ2-1; D is undetermined. This receptor was taken from a human donor with non-small cell lung cancer who had a complete response to radiotherapy plus ipilimumab. The DNA of the CDR3 is TGTGCCAGCAGCTTACGCAGGAATGAGCAGTTCTTC. Protein: CASSLRRNEQFF.